The 10 T cell receptor beta chains presented below share a single source sample, sequenced in a study of tumour-infiltrating T cells in Burkitt lymphoma. Measured with immunoSEQ multiplex PCR; TCRdb has only the in-frame clones, and not every one. The table shows fewer than 2,000 clones, with about 18% occurring only once. Sequencing was done on a sample of tumor tissue. These receptors all come from a human donor with diffuse large B-cell lymphoma.

V is TRBV20-1 and J is TRBJ2-7; D gene uncertain. Trimming removed 4 bases at V and 4 bases at J, with 5 bases between. The CDR3 is 10 amino acids. Germline values: CDR1 DFQATT, CDR2 SNEGSKA (reference sequence). CDR3 nucleotides: TGCAGTGCTATAGATTACGAGCAGTACTTC. It is translated as CSAIDYEQYF.

CDR3 in amino acids: CASSLGADTQYF. As DNA, the CDR3 is TGCGCCAGCAGCTTGGGTGCAGATACGCAGTATTTT. V is TRBV5-1 and J is TRBJ2-3, with no clear D. Between the trimmed V and J ends, which lost 0 bases and 4 bases, there was a span of 3 bases. The CDR3 sequence is 12 residues long. Per germline, CDR1 SGHRS and CDR2 YFSETQ.

This chain links TRBV5-4 with TRBJ2-3; D unresolved. CDR1 is SGHNT and CDR2 is YYREEE in the germline V gene (reference sequence). Trimming cost V 0 bases and J 0 bases, with 14 bases left between them. The CDR3 is made up of 17 amino acids. The CDR3 region is CASSLEATVLSTDTQYF. The CDR3 region has the DNA TGTGCCAGCAGCTTGGAGGCTACAGTGCTGAGCACAGATACGCAGTATTTT.

This clone has a handful of counts. The V call is TRBV5-1, the J call TRBJ1-1; 8 nucleotides match TRBD1. CDR3 length: 16 amino acids. Germline V gene lookup returns CDR1 SGHRS and CDR2 YFSETQ. Trimming at V came to 3 bases and at J to 2 bases, leaving 9 bases not matched to a gene. CDR3 sequence: CASSSGQVTRNTEAFF. The CDR3 DNA is TGCGCCAGCAGCTCGGGACAGGTAACGAGAAACACTGAAGCTTTCTTT. Filled out from reference TRBV5-1 and TRBJ1-1, the complete variable domain reads KAGVTQTPRYLIKTRGQQVTLSCSPISGHRSVSWYQQTPGQGLQFLFEYFSETQRNKGNFPGRFSGRQFSNSRSEMNVSTLELGDSALYLCASSSGQVTRNTEAFFGQGTRLTVV.

The sample holds a few counts of this clone. The CDR3, as DNA: TGTGCCAGTACTAGGGATTCGACAGATACGCAGTATTTT. This codes for CASTRDSTDTQYF. The V gene is TRBV6-5, the J gene TRBJ2-3; D possibly corresponds to TRBD2 (5 bases). Germline CDR1 and CDR2: MNHEY and SVGAGI. Between the trimmed V and J ends, which lost 9 bases and 3 bases, there was a span of 13 bases. This CDR3 is 13 amino acids long.

The V call is TRBV30, the J call TRBJ1-5; D is undetermined. The CDR3 covers 14 residues. V shed 7 bases and J shed 2 bases, with 15 bases lying between them. CDR1 and CDR2 (germline): GTSNPN, SVGIG (reference sequence). In DNA form, the CDR3 reads TGTGCCTTCTCGCAGGCGCTGGGCAATCAGCCCCAGCATTTT. Its protein is CAFSQALGNQPQHF. The full variable domain, rest sourced from reference TRBV30 and TRBJ1-5, is SQTIHQWPATLVQPVGSPLSLECTVEGTSNPNLYWYRQAAGRGLQLLFYSVGIGQISSEVPQNLSASRPQDRQFILSSKKLLLSDSGFYLCAFSQALGNQPQHFGDGTRLSIL.

This clone showed up just a few times. The chain is built from TRBV6-1 and TRBJ2-7, with D hard to call. CDR3 length: 11 amino acids. Per the germline V gene, CDR1 is MNHNS and CDR2 is SASEGT. The V and J ends lost 3 bases and 3 bases respectively, with 3 bases between them. CDR3 coding DNA: TGTGCCAGCAGTGATCTCTACGAGCAGTACTTC. It encodes CASSDLYEQYF.

The genes are TRBV2 and TRBJ1-1; D unclear. Trimming took off 6 bases at V and 3 bases at J, with 8 bases between the two ends. CDR1 SNHLY and CDR2 FYNNEI come from the germline V gene. This CDR3 is built from 12 residues. The CDR3 DNA sequence: TGTGCCAGCAGCGCATGGGACACTGAAGCTTTCTTT. This codes for CASSAWDTEAFF.

A single count supports this clone. The chain links TRBV12-5 to TRBJ2-6, with a tentative D call TRBD1 (5 bases). V shed 3 bases and J shed 5 bases, with 20 bases lying between them. Per germline, CDR1 LGHNT and CDR2 FRNRAP. This CDR3 is 18 amino acids long. The CDR3 protein is CASGFERAGQSRANVLTF. CDR3 nucleotides: TGTGCTAGTGGTTTCGAACGTGCAGGACAAAGTCGGGCCAACGTCCTGACTTTC.

This clone was detected only a few times. The chain joins TRBV29-1 to TRBJ1-6, with D maybe TRBD1 (5 bases). The CDR3 has 12 residues. The V gene lost 6 bases and the J gene lost 14 bases, with 17 bases spanning the gap. The germline V gene has CDR1 SQVTM and CDR2 ANQGSEA. For the CDR3, the DNA is TGCAGCGTCAGCTCAGGGTTCGGCACCCTCCACTTT. Translation: CSVSSGFGTLHF. Together with reference TRBV29-1 and TRBJ1-6, the CDR3 gives the full variable domain: SAVISQKPSRDICQRGTSLTIQCQVDSQVTMMFWYRQQPGQSLTLIATANQGSEATYESGFVIDKFPISRPNLTFSTLTVSNMSPEDSSIYLCSVSSGFGTLHFGNGTRLTVT.